This TCR beta chain emerged from a study of blood T cell repertoires in COVID-19 (dated by TCRdb to the early 2020s). Background for the entire study: Samples covering the acute and convalescent phases of COVID-19 were provided by collaborators in the United States, Italy and Spain. The dataset comprised deeply sampled blood TCRbeta repertoires from subjects exposed to, actively infected with, or recovered from COVID-19. The prospective study material was composed of cDNA or gDNA derived from T cells, B-cell-depleted T cells, or PBMCs. Where HLA class I and class II types were available, the types were taken from metadata supplied by the sample provider, not from assay-based typing. The sample metadata nearly always contained a de-identified subject ID, COVID-19 status, age in years and sex. The repertoires were made available in a free public database intended to serve as a resource for research on the immune response to SARS-CoV-2. Samples came from the ongoing ImmuneRACE study (first 160 participants) plus 1,254 subjects from 6 global collaborators. General findings and caveats noted by the study authors: The amount of clinical and demographic metadata varied by source and participant and was provided uncurated.

Trimming accounts for 0 bases at V and 2 bases at J, while the number of junction bases matched to no gene is 13. The germline V gene (reference sequence) specifies MNHEY as CDR1 and SMNVEV as CDR2. The CDR3 runs 18 residues from the cysteine to the phenylalanine. Just the 54-base CDR3 DNA is kept, in frame starting at base 1. Concerning this clone: The specificity of this receptor is unknown. No quality values exist for individual bases; no much larger clone is one base distant.

In the prospective study, participants were roughly 18 to 90 years old, resided in fewer than 25 geographic areas of the United States, and were enrolled through a virtual design. Cohort assignment in the prospective study relied on participant-reported clinical history from a screening survey and a study questionnaire. A participant counted as exposed if, within 2 weeks of entering the study, that participant had been in contact with someone who had a PCR-confirmed or clinician-diagnosed COVID-19 case. In the prospective study, mobile phlebotomists collected whole blood, serum and a nasopharyngeal or oropharyngeal swab from each participant. Participants in the prospective study had the option to provide additional blood draws and questionnaires over a roughly 2-month period. Prospective study blood samples were shipped either frozen or at room temperature before DNA extraction. TCRbeta CDR3 regions were amplified from genomic DNA using the immunoSEQ Assay, a bias-controlled multiplex PCR. The study's own analysis went as follows. Within the assay, amplification of reference gene primers was used to estimate how many nucleated cells each sample contained. To quantify the absolute abundance of each unique TCRbeta CDR3 rearrangement, sequence reads were collapsed and filtered. For each sample, productive Simpson clonality was calculated by taking the square root of Simpson's diversity index across productive rearrangements. In TCRdb, the immuneACCESS table is reduced to in-frame sequences with V and J assigned. These tables do not hold every clone; where another copy was compared, an unresolved V gene accounts for under half, and the others remain unexplained. V and J calls and clone size are copied from that table; D and trimming were computed from the DNA. The sample table lists some 300,000 clones, about 90% of them with a count of one. The ten largest clones capture roughly 2.8% of the sample.

This TCR was recovered from a woman in her forties or fifties who had been exposed to COVID-19. The chain is made from TRBV27 and TRBJ2-7; TRBD1 lines up with 7 middle nucleotides. Material: PBMCs or T cells enriched from blood (not recorded which). CDR3 reads: CASSLSVATGIRAYEQYF. Read as DNA, the sequence is TGTGCCAGCAGTTTATCGGTGGCGACAGGGATCAGGGCCTACGAGCAGTACTTC.